Below, one T cell receptor beta chain is given with its context. Its antigen is not identified. TCRdb's copy holds only in-frame clones and misses some; the assay was immunoSEQ multiplex PCR. The table has around 180,000 clones, roughly 92% seen once. The data were taken from a study of T cell responses to AZD1222 COVID-19 vaccine. Findings and limits, study-wide: Of spike-specific TCRs, nearly half reportedly target regions left unmutated in variants.

From germline, CDR1 is SGHRS and CDR2 YFSETQ. The ends lost 2 bases at V and 0 bases at J; junction bases unmatched: 7. CDR3 length: 16 amino acids. The sequence derives from an adult in good health. The chain recombines TRBV5-1 with TRBJ2-5, with 7 nucleotides matching TRBD2. Source: peripheral blood, taken on day 0 of AZD1222 vaccination. The CDR3 is CASSLGLAEYQETQYF. The DNA of the CDR3 is TGCGCCAGCAGCTTAGGCCTAGCGGAGTACCAAGAGACCCAGTACTTC.